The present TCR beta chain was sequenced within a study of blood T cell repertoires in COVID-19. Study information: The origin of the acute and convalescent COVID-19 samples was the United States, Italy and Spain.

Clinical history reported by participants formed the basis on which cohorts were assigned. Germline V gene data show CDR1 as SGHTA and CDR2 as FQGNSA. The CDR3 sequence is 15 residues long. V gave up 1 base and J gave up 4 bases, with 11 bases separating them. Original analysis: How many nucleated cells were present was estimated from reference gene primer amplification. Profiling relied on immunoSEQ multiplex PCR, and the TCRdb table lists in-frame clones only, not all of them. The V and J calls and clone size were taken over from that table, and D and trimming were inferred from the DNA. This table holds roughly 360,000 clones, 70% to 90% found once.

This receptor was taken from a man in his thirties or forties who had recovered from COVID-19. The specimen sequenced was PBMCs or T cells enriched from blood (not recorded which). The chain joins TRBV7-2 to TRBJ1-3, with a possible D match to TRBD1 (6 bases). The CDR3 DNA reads TGTGCCAGCAGCTTAGAGGGGACACTGGGAAACACCATATATTTT. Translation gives CASSLEGTLGNTIYF.